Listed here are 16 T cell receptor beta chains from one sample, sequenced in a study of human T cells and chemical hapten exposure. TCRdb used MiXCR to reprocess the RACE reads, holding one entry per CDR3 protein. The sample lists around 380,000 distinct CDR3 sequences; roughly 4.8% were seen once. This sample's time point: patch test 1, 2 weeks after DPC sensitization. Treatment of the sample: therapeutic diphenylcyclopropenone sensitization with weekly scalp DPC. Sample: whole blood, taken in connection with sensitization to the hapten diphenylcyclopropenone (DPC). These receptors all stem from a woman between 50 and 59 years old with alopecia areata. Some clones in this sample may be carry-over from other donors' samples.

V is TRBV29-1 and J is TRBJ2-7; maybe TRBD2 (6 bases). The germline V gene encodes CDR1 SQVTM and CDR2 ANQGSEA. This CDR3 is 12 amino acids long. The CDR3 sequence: CIRRRGSYEQYF. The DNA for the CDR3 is TGCATCCGGCGGAGGGGCTCCTACGAGCAGTACTTC.

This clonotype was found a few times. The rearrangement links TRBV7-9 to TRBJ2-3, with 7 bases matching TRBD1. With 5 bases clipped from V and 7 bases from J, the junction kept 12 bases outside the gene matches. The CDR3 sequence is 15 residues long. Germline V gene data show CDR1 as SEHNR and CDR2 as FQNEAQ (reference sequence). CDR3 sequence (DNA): TGTGCCAGCAGCCCGGGACAGAACCCAGTAAATACGCAGTATTTT. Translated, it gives CASSPGQNPVNTQYF.

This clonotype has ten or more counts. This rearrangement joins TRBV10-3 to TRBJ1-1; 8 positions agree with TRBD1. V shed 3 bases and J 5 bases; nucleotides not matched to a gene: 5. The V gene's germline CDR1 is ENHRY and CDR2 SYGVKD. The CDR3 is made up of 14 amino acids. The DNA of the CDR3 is TGTGCCATCAGTGACAGGGGGCGAAGGACTGAAGCTTTCTTT. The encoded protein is CAISDRGRRTEAFF.

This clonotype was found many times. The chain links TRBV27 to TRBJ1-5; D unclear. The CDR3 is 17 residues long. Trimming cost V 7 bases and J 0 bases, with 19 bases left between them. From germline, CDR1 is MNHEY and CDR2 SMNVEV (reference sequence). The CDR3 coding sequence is TGTGCCAGCACCACCTTGGCGGGCCTATATAGCAATCAGCCCCAGCATTTT. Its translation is CASTTLAGLYSNQPQHF.

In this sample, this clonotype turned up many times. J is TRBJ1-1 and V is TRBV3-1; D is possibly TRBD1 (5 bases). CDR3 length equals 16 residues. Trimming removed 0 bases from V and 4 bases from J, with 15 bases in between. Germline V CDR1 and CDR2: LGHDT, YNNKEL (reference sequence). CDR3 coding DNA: TGTGCCAGCAGCCAAGAGAAAGGGGTGAGTGCCACTGAAGCTTTCTTT. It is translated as CASSQEKGVSATEAFF.

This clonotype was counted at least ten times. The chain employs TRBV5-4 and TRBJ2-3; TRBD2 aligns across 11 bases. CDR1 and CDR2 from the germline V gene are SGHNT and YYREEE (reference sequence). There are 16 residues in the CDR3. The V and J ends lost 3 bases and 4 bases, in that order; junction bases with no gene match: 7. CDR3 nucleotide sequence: TGTGCCAGCAGCTCCCCAACTAGCGGGGGCGCAGATACGCAGTATTTT. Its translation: CASSSPTSGGADTQYF.

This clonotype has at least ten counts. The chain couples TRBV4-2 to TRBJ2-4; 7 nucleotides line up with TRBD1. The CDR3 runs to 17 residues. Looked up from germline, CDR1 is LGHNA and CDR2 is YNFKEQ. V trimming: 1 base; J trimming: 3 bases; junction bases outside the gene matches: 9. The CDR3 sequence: CASSQAKQGLGKNIQYF. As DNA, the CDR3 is TGTGCCAGCAGCCAAGCTAAACAGGGGTTAGGCAAAAACATTCAGTACTTC.

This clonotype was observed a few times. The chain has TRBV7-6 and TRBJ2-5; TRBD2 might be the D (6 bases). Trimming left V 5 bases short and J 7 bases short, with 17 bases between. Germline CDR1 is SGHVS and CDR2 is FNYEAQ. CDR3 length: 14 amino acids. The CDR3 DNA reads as TGTGCCAGCAGCCGCGGGGTCGAGAGCGGGACCCAGTACTTC. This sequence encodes CASSRGVESGTQYF.

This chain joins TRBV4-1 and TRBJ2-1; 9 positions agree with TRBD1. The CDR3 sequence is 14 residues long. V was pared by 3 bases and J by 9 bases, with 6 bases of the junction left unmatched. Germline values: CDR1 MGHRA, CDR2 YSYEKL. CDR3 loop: CASSHRTGGREQFF. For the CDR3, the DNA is TGCGCCAGCAGCCATCGAACAGGGGGCCGTGAGCAGTTCTTC.

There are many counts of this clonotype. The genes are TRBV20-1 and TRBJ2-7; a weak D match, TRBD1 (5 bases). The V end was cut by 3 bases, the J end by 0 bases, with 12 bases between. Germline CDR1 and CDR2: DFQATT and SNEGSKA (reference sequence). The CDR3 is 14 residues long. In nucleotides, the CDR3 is TGCAGTGCTAGGGGGCAGGTGAGCTCCTACGAGCAGTACTTC. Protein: CSARGQVSSYEQYF.

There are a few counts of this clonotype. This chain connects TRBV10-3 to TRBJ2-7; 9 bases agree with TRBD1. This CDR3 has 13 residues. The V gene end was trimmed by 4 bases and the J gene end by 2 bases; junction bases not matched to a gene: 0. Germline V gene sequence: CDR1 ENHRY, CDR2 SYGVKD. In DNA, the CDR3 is TGTGCCATCAGTGGGACAGGGGCCTACGAGCAGTACTTC. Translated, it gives CAISGTGAYEQYF.

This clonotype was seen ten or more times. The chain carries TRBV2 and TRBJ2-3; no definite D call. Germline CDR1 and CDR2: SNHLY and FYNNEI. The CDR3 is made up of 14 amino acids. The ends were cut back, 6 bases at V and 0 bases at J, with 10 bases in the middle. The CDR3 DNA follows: TGTGCCAGCAGGGTCGAACCTAGCACAGATACGCAGTATTTT. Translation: CASRVEPSTDTQYF.

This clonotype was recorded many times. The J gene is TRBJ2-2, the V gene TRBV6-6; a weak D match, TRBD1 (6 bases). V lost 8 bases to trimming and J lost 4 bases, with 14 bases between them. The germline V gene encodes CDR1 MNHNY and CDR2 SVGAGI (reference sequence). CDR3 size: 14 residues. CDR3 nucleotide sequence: TGTGCCAGCCTCCGGGACATATCCACCGGGGAGCTGTTTTTT. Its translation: CASLRDISTGELFF.

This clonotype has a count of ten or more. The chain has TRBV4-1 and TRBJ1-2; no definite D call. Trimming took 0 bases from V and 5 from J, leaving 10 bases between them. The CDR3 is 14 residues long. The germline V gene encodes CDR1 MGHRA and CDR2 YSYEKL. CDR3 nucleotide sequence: TGCGCCAGCAGCCAAGAGTCAGGAGTTTATGGCTACACCTTC. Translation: CASSQESGVYGYTF.

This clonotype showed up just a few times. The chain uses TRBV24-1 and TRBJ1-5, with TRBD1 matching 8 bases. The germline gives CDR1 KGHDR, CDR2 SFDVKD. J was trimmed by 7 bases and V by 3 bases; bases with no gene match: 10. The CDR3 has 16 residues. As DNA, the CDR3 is TGTGCCACCAGTGATGAGGGCAGGGGGCGAAAACAGCCCCAGCATTTT. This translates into CATSDEGRGRKQPQHF.

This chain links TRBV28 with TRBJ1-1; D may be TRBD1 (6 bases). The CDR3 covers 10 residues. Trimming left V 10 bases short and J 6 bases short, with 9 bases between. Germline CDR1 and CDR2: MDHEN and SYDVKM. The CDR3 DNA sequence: TGTGCCATCGCAGGGGCTGAAGCTTTCTTT. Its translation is CAIAGAEAFF.